The next 12 T cell receptor beta chains were all read from a single sample in a study of blood T cell repertoires in COVID-19. The assay was immunoSEQ multiplex PCR, and TCRdb's table has in-frame clones only and misses some. Of about 81,000 clones in the sample, 85% to 90% are singletons; the top ten hold roughly 15%. Sequenced input: peripheral blood. The receptor source for this set is a woman aged 70 to 79 with acute or convalescent COVID-19.

The J gene is TRBJ2-1, the V gene TRBV10-3; 16 nucleotides align to TRBD2. J gave up 8 bases and V 6 bases, and 4 bases lay outside the gene matches. CDR1 ENHRY and CDR2 SYGVKD come from the germline V gene. CDR3 length: 15 amino acids. CDR3 sequence reads: CAIRGLAGGADEQFF. CDR3 nucleotide sequence: TGTGCCATCAGGGGACTAGCGGGGGGGGCGGATGAGCAGTTCTTC.

The gene calls are TRBV5-1 and TRBJ1-3; unclear D gene. Per the germline V gene, CDR1 is SGHRS and CDR2 is YFSETQ. V was clipped by 6 bases and J by 7 bases, with 8 bases between them. This CDR3 comprises 11 residues. This CDR3 reads CASKSGNTIYF. The CDR3 nucleotides are TGCGCCAGCAAGTCGGGGAACACCATATATTTT.

The rearrangement joins TRBV6-4 to TRBJ2-2; 14 nucleotides agree with TRBD2. V lost 9 bases, J lost 0 bases, and 12 bases stayed unmatched. This CDR3 is built from 19 residues. The germline CDR1 and CDR2 sequences are MRHNA and SNTAGT. The CDR3 region is CARSGTSGSGYSNTGELFF. DNA of the CDR3: TGTGCCAGATCCGGGACTAGCGGGAGCGGTTACTCGAACACCGGGGAGCTGTTTTTT.

V gene TRBV6-7 combines with J gene TRBJ2-3, with 10 bases identical to TRBD2. TRBV6-7 is labeled an ORF, and its function is uncertain. CDR3 length: 18 residues. V was pared by 2 bases and J by 2 bases, with 10 bases of the junction left unmatched. CDR3 sequence reads: CASSYRGWGLATTDTQYF. In DNA, the CDR3 is TGTGCCAGCAGTTACAGGGGATGGGGACTAGCGACCACAGATACGCAGTATTTT.

This chain links TRBV2 with TRBJ1-6, with a weak D call TRBD1 (6 bases). CDR1 and CDR2 from the germline V gene are SNHLY and FYNNEI. V was cut by 8 bases and J by 6 bases, with 11 bases left in between. The CDR3 sequence is 13 residues long. DNA of the CDR3: TGTGCCAGCCGGACAGTAGTTAATTCACCCCTCCACTTT. Amino acid sequence: CASRTVVNSPLHF.

Written as DNA, the CDR3 is TGTGCCAGCAGCAAAGAGGCACAGCGGCCGATAGTTTATAGCAATCAGCCCCAGCATTTT. Its translation: CASSKEAQRPIVYSNQPQHF. The chain recombines TRBV21-1 with TRBJ1-5. TRBV21-1 is marked as a pseudogene. The CDR3 runs 20 residues.

The rearrangement uses TRBV6-5 and TRBJ2-2; the match to TRBD1 covers 8 bases. The CDR3 length is 13 residues. With 7 bases clipped from V and 6 bases from J, the junction kept 4 bases outside the gene matches. The V gene's germline CDR1 is MNHEY and CDR2 SVGAGI. CDR3 nucleotide sequence: TGTGCCAGCAAGGACAGGGAGGCCGGGGAGCTGTTTTTT. Translated, it gives CASKDREAGELFF.

This clone was counted a single time. The CDR3 region is CASRTGATGELFF. CDR3 coding DNA: TGTGCCAGCAGAACAGGGGCCACCGGGGAGCTGTTTTTT. The rearrangement uses TRBV6-4 and TRBJ2-2; TRBD1 agrees at 7 bases. The CDR3 spans 13 residues. CDR1 is MRHNA and CDR2 is SNTAGT in the germline V gene. The trim removed 6 bases at V and 4 bases at J, leaving 2 bases unmatched.

The chain links TRBV24-1 to TRBJ2-1; TRBD2 matches 13 bases. With 7 bases clipped from V and 4 bases from J, the junction kept 3 bases outside the gene matches. Germline V lookup: CDR1 KGHDR, CDR2 SFDVKD. CDR3 length: 15 residues. The CDR3 region is CATSALAGGYNEQFF. CDR3 DNA sequence: TGTGCCACCAGCGCACTAGCGGGAGGGTACAATGAGCAGTTCTTC.

The chain carries TRBV5-4 and TRBJ2-3; 7 nucleotides match TRBD1. The junction had 12 bases not matched to a gene; V was cut back by 4 bases and J by 7 bases. CDR3 length: 15 residues. Germline CDR1 and CDR2: SGHNT and YYREEE (reference sequence). The CDR3 bases are TGTGCCAGCAGCCGGGACAGCACTTCGGTGCATACGCAGTATTTT. It encodes CASSRDSTSVHTQYF.

The V and J genes are TRBV28 and TRBJ2-5; 10 bases are a match to TRBD2. Germline CDR1 and CDR2: MDHEN and SYDVKM. The CDR3 covers 16 residues. The V and J ends lost 3 bases and 7 bases, in that order; junction bases with no gene match: 11. The CDR3 loop reads CASSFRVAGGSATQYF. The DNA of the CDR3 is TGTGCCAGCAGTTTCCGGGTAGCGGGGGGTTCCGCGACCCAGTACTTC.

The J gene is TRBJ2-2, the V gene TRBV11-3, with 7 positions matching TRBD2. Trimming cost V 5 bases and J 6 bases; bases outside gene matches: 9. The CDR3 totals 15 residues. The germline gives CDR1 SGHNT, CDR2 YENEEA. The CDR3 sequence is CASSRGTTLPGELFF. For the CDR3, the DNA is TGTGCCAGCAGCCGAGGGACTACGCTACCCGGGGAGCTGTTTTTT.